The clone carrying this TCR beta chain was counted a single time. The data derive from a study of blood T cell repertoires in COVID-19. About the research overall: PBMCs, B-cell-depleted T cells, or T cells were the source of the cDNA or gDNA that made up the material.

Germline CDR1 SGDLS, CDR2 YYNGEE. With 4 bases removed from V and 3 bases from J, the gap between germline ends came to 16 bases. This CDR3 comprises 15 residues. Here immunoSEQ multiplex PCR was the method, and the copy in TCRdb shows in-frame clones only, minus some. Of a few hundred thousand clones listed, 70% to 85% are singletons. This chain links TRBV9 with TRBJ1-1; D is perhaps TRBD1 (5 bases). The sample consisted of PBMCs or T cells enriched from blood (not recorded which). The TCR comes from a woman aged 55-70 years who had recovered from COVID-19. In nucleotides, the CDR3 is TGTGCCAGCAGCTCCCAGCCCGGGGGGGACACTGAAGCTTTCTTT. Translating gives CASSSQPGGDTEAFF.